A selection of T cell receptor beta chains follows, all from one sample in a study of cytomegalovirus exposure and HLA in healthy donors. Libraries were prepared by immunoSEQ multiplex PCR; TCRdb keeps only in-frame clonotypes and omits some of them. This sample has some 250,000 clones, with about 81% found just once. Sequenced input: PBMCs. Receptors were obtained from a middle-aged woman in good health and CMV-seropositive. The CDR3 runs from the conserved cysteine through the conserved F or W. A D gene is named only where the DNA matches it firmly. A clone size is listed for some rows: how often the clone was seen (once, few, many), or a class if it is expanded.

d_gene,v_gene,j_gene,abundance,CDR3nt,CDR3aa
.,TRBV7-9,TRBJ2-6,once,TGTGCCAGCAGCCCGGGACATTTGAGGTCGCCTGGGGCCAACGTCCTGACTTTC,CASSPGHLRSPGANVLTF
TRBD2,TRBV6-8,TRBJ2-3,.,TGTGCCAGCAGTTATCGTACACTAGCGGGGCCCTCTAGCACAGATACGCAGTATTTT,CASSYRTLAGPSSTDTQYF
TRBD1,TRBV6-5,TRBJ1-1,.,TGTGCCAGCCAACAGGGGGAGGGTGAAGCTTTCTTT,CASQQGEGEAFF
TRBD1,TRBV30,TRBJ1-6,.,TGTGCCGTAATCTCCGAGGACAGGGAATGGTATAATTCCCCCCTCCACTTT,CAVISEDREWYNSPLHF
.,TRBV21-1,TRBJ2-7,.,TGTGCCAGCAGCAAAGGGTTTAGGACTAGCGGGACCAACTACGAGCAGTACTTC,CASSKGFRTSGTNYEQYF
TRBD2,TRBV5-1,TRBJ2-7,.,TGCGCCAGCAGCGTTGGACTAGCGGGGAACTCCTACGAGCAGTACTTC,CASSVGLAGNSYEQYF
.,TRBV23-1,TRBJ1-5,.,TGCGCCAGCAGTCAATCCACAGGCTGGAATCAGCCCCAGCATTTT,CASSQSTGWNQPQHF
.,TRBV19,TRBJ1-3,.,TGTGCCAGTTACAGGGAGCAGGCTGGAAACACCATATATTTT,CASYREQAGNTIYF
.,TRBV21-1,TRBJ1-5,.,TGTGCCAGCAGTACAGAGATCAGGCAGCCCCAGCATTTT,CASSTEIRQPQHF
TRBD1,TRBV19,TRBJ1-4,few,TGTGCCAGTAGTCGGACAGGAAGGAATGAAAAACTGTTTTTT,CASSRTGRNEKLFF
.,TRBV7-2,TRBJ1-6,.,TGTGCCAGCAGCTTCCGCGACAGTCTATATTCACCCCTCCACTTT,CASSFRDSLYSPLHF
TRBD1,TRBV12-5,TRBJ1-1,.,TGTGCTAGTGGCCAGGGGGATTTTTACACTGAAGCTTTCTTT,CASGQGDFYTEAFF
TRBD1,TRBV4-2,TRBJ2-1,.,TGTGCCAGCAGCCAAGAGGCATGGGACAGGGACAATGAGCAGTTCTTC,CASSQEAWDRDNEQFF
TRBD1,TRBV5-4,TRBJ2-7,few,TGTGCCACCCGACAGGGGGAAAACAAGCAGTACTTC,CATRQGENKQYF
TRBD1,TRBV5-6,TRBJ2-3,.,TGTGCCACCCTCCTAGGGACAGTCACAGATACGCAGTATTTT,CATLLGTVTDTQYF
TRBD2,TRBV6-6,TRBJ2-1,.,TGTGCCAGCAGTCGCGGGACTAGCGGGTACAATGAGCAGTTCTTC,CASSRGTSGYNEQFF
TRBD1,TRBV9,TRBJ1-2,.,TGTGCCAGCAGCGCCCAGGGACAGAGGAGCTATGGCTACACCTTC,CASSAQGQRSYGYTF
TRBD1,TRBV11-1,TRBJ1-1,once,TGTGCCAGCAACCCGGGACAGGGGGCGCCTAGAGGGTTCCAAGCTTTCTTT,CASNPGQGAPRGFQAFF
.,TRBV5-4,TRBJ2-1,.,TGTGCCAGCAGCCGAGGGGGGGCGGATTACAATGAGCAGTTCTTC,CASSRGGADYNEQFF
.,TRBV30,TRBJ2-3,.,TGTGCCTGGACCAGGTTTCAGGGTAATACAGATACGCAGTATTTT,CAWTRFQGNTDTQYF
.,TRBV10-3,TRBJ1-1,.,TGTGCCATCAGGCCCGCCAAGACACAGAACACTGAAGCTTTCTTT,CAIRPAKTQNTEAFF
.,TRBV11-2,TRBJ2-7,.,TGTGCCAGCAGCTTATGGACAGCCTCCTACGAGCAGTACTTC,CASSLWTASYEQYF
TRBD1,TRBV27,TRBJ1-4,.,TGTGCCAGCAGTGGACAGGGGGCGCTGAATGAAAAACTGTTTTTT,CASSGQGALNEKLFF
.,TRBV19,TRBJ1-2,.,TGTGCCACCCCTCCTCGGGGGGGGGATGGCTATGGCTACACCTTC,CATPPRGGDGYGYTF
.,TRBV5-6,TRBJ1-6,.,TGTGCCAGCAGCTTGGACAGTTATTCACCCCTCCACTTT,CASSLDSYSPLHF
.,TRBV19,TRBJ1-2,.,TGTGCCAGTAGTAAAAGGACAGAATCCTATGGCTACACCTTC,CASSKRTESYGYTF
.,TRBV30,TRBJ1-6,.,TGTGCCTGCGGAGTTTCACCCCTCTTT,CACGVSPLF
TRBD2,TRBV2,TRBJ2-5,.,TGTGCCAGCAGTGCCCCTACTAGCGGGGGAGGGGAGACCCAGTACTTC,CASSAPTSGGGETQYF
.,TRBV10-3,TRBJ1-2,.,TGTGCCATCAGTGAGGATATGGACAGCCTTTATGGCTACACCTTC,CAISEDMDSLYGYTF
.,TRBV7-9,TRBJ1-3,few,TGTTCCAGCACCCCGGGTGGAAACACCATATATTTT,CSSTPGGNTIYF
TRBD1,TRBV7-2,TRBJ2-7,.,TGTGCCAGCTCTCTACAGGGGTTGGGCGAGCAGTACTTC,CASSLQGLGEQYF
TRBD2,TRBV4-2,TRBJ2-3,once,TGTGCCAGCAGCCAAGTTAGCGGGGGGGCAAGCACAGATACGCAGTATTTT,CASSQVSGGASTDTQYF
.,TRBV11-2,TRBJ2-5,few,TGTGCCAGCAGCTTAGAGCGGGGGCGGGAGACCCAGTACTTC,CASSLERGRETQYF
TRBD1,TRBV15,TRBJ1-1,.,TGTGCCACCAGCAGACCACTCGACAGGGGGCGAGTGAACACTGAAGCTTTCTTT,CATSRPLDRGRVNTEAFF
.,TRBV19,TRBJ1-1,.,TGTGCCAGTAGTAGACCGCAAACGGGTGCAACTGAAGCTTTCTTT,CASSRPQTGATEAFF
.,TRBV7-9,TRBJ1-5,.,TGTGCCAGCAGCTTAGGCCCAGGGCAGCCCCAGCATTTT,CASSLGPGQPQHF
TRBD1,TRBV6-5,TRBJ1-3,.,TGTGCCAGCAGTTACTCTGGGACAGGGTCTGGAAACACCATATATTTT,CASSYSGTGSGNTIYF
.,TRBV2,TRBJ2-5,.,TGTGCCAGCAGTGAACTAGCTGCTGCGGAGACCCAGTACTTC,CASSELAAAETQYF
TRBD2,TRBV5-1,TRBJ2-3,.,TGCGCCAGCAGACGAGTCCTAGCGGAACGCACAGATACGCAGTATTTT,CASRRVLAERTDTQYF
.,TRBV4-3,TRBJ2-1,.,TGCGCCAGCAGCCAATCCGGGCTAGCTGCGTATGAGCAGTTCTTC,CASSQSGLAAYEQFF
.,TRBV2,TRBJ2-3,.,TGTGCCAGCAGTTCCCCAGATACCGTATTGTTGGATACGCAGTATTTT,CASSSPDTVLLDTQYF
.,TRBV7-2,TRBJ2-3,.,TGTGCCAGCAGCTTAGGCTACGGGAAAACTATTACAGATACGCAGTATTTT,CASSLGYGKTITDTQYF
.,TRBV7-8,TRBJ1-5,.,TGTGCCAGCAGCTTAGTGTTCAGGGTTGGTCAGCCCCAGCATTTT,CASSLVFRVGQPQHF
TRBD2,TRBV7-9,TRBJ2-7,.,TGTGCCAGCGGGCCGGGGGGATACGAGCAGTACTTC,CASGPGGYEQYF
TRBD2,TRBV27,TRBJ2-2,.,TGTGCCAGCAGTTTGACTAGCGGGAGCACCGGGGAGCTGTTTTTT,CASSLTSGSTGELFF
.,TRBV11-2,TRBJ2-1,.,TGTGCCAGCAGCTTAGCCGGGGCCTACAATGAGCAGTTCTTC,CASSLAGAYNEQFF
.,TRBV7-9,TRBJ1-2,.,TGTTCCAGCAGCTTGGGGGGGCTACACTGGGGCTACACCTTC,CSSSLGGLHWGYTF